This T cell receptor beta chain was obtained from a study of cytomegalovirus exposure and HLA in healthy donors. V dropped 10 bases and J dropped 8 bases, with 20 bases sitting between them. Germline CDR1 reads MDHEN; CDR2 reads SYDVKM. The CDR3 totals 13 residues. Comment on this clone: Its antigen is undetermined.

This table comes from immunoSEQ multiplex PCR, and its TCRdb copy is limited to in-frame clones, with some not included. The profile shows about 180,000 clones, more than 75% of them singletons. Study-wide points: Reports showed the classifier diagnosing cytomegalovirus status with high specificity and sensitivity.

This clonotype was sampled from a man aged 18 to 29 in good health and CMV-seropositive. The sequenced sample was PBMCs. The V gene is TRBV28, the J gene TRBJ1-1; no firm D call. The CDR3 spells CATSRERGLEAFF. CDR3 bases: TGTGCCACCTCGAGGGAACGCGGTCTAGAAGCTTTCTTT. The full variable domain, rest sourced from reference TRBV28 and TRBJ1-1, is DVKVTQSSRYLVKRTGEKVFLECVQDMDHENMFWYRQDPGLGLRLIYFSYDVKMKEKGDIPEGYSVSREKKERFSLILESASTNQTSMYLCATSRERGLEAFFGQGTRLTVV.